These 15 T cell receptor beta chains were all obtained from the same sample, sequenced in a study of T cell responses to AZD1222 COVID-19 vaccine (dated by TCRdb to the early 2020s). In the paper's terms, the time point label means: about 28 days (+/-7) after the second vaccine dose. Libraries were built with the immunoSEQ multiplex PCR assay. Imported from immuneACCESS, the table was reduced by TCRdb to in-frame sequences with V and J called. These copies leave out some clones; in studies compared against another copy, an unresolved V gene accounts for under half, and the cause of the remainder is not known. The table for this sample lists more than 80,000 clones; approximately 85% of them were counted only once. The top ten clones comprise about 3.5% of the sample. Specimen: peripheral blood, collected 28 days after the second AZD1222 dose. The receptor source for this set is an adult who received the AZD1222 COVID-19 vaccine.

This clone was seen just once. The chain is built from TRBV7-2 and TRBJ2-7, with 8 positions matching TRBD2. The CDR3 is 17 residues long. With V trimmed by 2 bases and J by 6 bases, 15 bases remained unmatched. The germline V gene has CDR1 SGHTA and CDR2 FQGNSA. The CDR3 is CASSLLSGLASSLEQYF. The CDR3 DNA sequence: TGTGCCAGCAGCTTATTGTCCGGACTAGCCTCCTCTCTCGAGCAGTACTTC.

This clone is a singleton in its sample. The rearrangement joins TRBV24-1 to TRBJ2-1, with 8 bases that match TRBD2. This CDR3 is built from 17 residues. The germline V gene has CDR1 KGHDR and CDR2 SFDVKD. Trimming took 0 bases from V and 1 from J; bases not matched to a gene: 4. This CDR3 reads CATSDLNRGGSYNEQFF. The CDR3 DNA reads as TGTGCCACCAGTGATTTGAATCGCGGGGGGTCCTACAATGAGCAGTTCTTC.

This rearrangement joins TRBV9 to TRBJ2-1; TRBD2 aligns across 14 bases. Germline assignment: CDR1 SGDLS and CDR2 YYNGEE. The CDR3 loop spans 17 amino acids. J was trimmed by 5 bases and V by 4 bases; bases with no gene match: 8. The CDR3 DNA is TGTGCCAGCAGCCTGCGGACTAGCGGGAGGTCCCACAATGAGCAGTTCTTC. Translation gives CASSLRTSGRSHNEQFF.

This clone has a single count. The chain employs TRBV6-1 and TRBJ1-5; perhaps TRBD1 as D (5 bases). Germline CDR1 and CDR2: MNHNS and SASEGT. V was cut by 4 bases and J by 2 bases, with 18 bases left in between. CDR3 length equals 17 residues. CDR3 sequence reads: CASSVWEGLEGNQPQHF. CDR3 DNA sequence: TGTGCCAGCAGTGTGTGGGAGGGGCTGGAGGGCAATCAGCCCCAGCATTTT.

This chain joins TRBV15 and TRBJ1-1, with no clear D. The CDR3 loop spans 15 amino acids. The germline CDR1 and CDR2 sequences are LNHNV and YYDKDF (reference sequence). Trimming pared 3 bases from V and 2 bases from J, leaving 13 bases between. In nucleotides, the CDR3 is TGTGCCACCAGCAGTTTGGACGGTTTCAACACTGAAGCTTTCTTT. This sequence encodes CATSSLDGFNTEAFF.

This clone was detected a few times. The chain uses TRBV6-5 and TRBJ1-4; D not resolved. Germline lookup yields CDR1 MNHEY and CDR2 SVGAGI. Trimming stripped 6 bases from V and 1 base from J, with 9 bases between. This CDR3 is built from 14 residues. CDR3 sequence (DNA): TGTGCCAGCAGCACCGTGGAAACTAATGAAAAACTGTTTTTT. Amino acids: CASSTVETNEKLFF.

The chain is built from TRBV7-2 and TRBJ2-7; unclear D gene. There are 13 residues in the CDR3. CDR1 and CDR2 (germline): SGHTA, FQGNSA. The V end was cut by 2 bases, the J end by 5 bases, with 10 bases between. The CDR3 coding sequence is TGTGCCAGCAGCTTATCTTCCATCAACGAGCAGTACTTC. Amino acids: CASSLSSINEQYF.

This clone was counted between two and nine times. The chain couples TRBV7-9 to TRBJ2-1; D is possibly TRBD1 (6 bases). The CDR3 has 14 amino acids. Germline V lookup: CDR1 SEHNR, CDR2 FQNEAQ (reference sequence). V was pared by 6 bases and J by 10 bases, with 19 bases between. Here the CDR3 DNA reads TGTGCCAGCAGACAAACCGTGGACAGATCGGAGCAGTTCTTC. This translates into CASRQTVDRSEQFF.

The genes are TRBV5-1 and TRBJ2-7; D is uncertain. The germline V gene has CDR1 SGHRS and CDR2 YFSETQ. CDR3 length: 13 residues. The V end lost 0 bases, the J end lost 0 bases, and 4 bases lay between the germline ends. CDR3 DNA sequence: TGCGCCAGCAGCTTGGAGATCTCCTACGAGCAGTACTTC. Amino acids: CASSLEISYEQYF.

The chain carries TRBV5-5 and TRBJ1-1; 7 positions agree with TRBD1. The germline V gene has CDR1 SGHKS and CDR2 YYEKEE (reference sequence). After removal of 4 bases from V and 6 bases from J, the junction contained 9 bases not matched to a gene. This CDR3 contains 14 residues. CDR3 DNA sequence: TGTGCCAGCAGCCCAATCGCAGGGGGGCCTGAAGCTTTCTTT. Protein product: CASSPIAGGPEAFF.

This clone has a single count. The chain carries TRBV24-1 and TRBJ1-1; tentatively, D is TRBD1 (6 bases). In germline, CDR1 is KGHDR, CDR2 SFDVKD. The CDR3 has 13 amino acids. Trimming left V 7 bases short and J 1 base short, with 9 bases between. Here the CDR3 reads CATREQGNTEAFF. Written as DNA, the CDR3 is TGTGCCACCAGGGAACAGGGGAACACTGAAGCTTTCTTT.

This clone was counted a few times. The V and J genes are TRBV7-3 and TRBJ1-6, with D tentatively TRBD1 (5 bases). Trimming took 5 bases from V and 7 from J, leaving 12 bases between them. The CDR3 is 14 amino acids. Germline values: CDR1 SGHTA, CDR2 FQGTGA. The CDR3 nucleotides read TGTGCCAGCAGCCCGGGACCGACCAATTCACCCCTCCACTTT. It yields the protein CASSPGPTNSPLHF.

The DNA for the CDR3 is TGTGCCAGCAGTTTATCTAGGGACGAGCAGTACTTC. It specifies CASSLSRDEQYF. This chain connects TRBV28 to TRBJ2-7, with D unresolved. This CDR3 region has 12 residues. Trimming took 1 base from V and 5 from J, leaving 6 bases between them. Germline values: CDR1 MDHEN, CDR2 SYDVKM.

This clone was seen a few times. V and J are TRBV29-1 and TRBJ2-2; D gene unclear. The length of the CDR3 is 13 residues. Looked up from germline, CDR1 is SQVTM and CDR2 is ANQGSEA. The V gene lost 0 bases and the J gene lost 4 bases, with 6 bases spanning the gap. The CDR3 bases are TGCAGCGTTGAAGAGACTCCCACCGGGGAGCTGTTTTTT. Its protein is CSVEETPTGELFF.

V and J are TRBV9 and TRBJ1-2; the match to TRBD1 covers 12 bases. The V segment lost 4 bases and the J segment 8 bases; nucleotides outside the gene matches: 6. Germline V gene lookup returns CDR1 SGDLS and CDR2 YYNGEE. The CDR3 has 14 residues. DNA of the CDR3: TGTGCCAGCAGCTCCACCGGGACAGGGGGCGGCTACACCTTC. Translation gives CASSSTGTGGGYTF.